This T cell receptor beta chain was sequenced in a study of CD8 T cells in ankylosing spondylitis. Study observations and caveats: Researchers reportedly found disease-linked clones significantly enriched in matched ankylosing spondylitis synovial fluid. A motif of eight or nine highly homologous TCR beta variants was seen as apparently characteristic of ankylosing spondylitis blood. Past studies reported some motif variants in reactive arthritis synovial fluid and blood.

This clonotype was found a few times. Its antigen is unknown. CDR1 is SNHLY and CDR2 is FYNNEI in the germline V gene. Trimming took off 7 bases at V and 3 bases at J, with 12 bases between the two ends. The CDR3 length is 13 residues. TCR beta libraries were made by quantitative 5'-RACE with molecular barcodes. TCRdb called the 5' RACE reads again in MiXCR, with one record for every CDR3 protein. Counted here are around 430,000 distinct CDR3 sequences, more than 15% occurring once; the ten biggest clones make up approximately 0.97%. Sequenced: blood, either unsorted or a sorted T cell fraction (not recorded which). V and J are TRBV2 and TRBJ2-5; the D is unclear. This TCR was sampled from a male donor with ankylosing spondylitis. CDR3 amino acids: CASNRVPKETQYF. CDR3 nucleotides: TGTGCCAGCAACCGGGTCCCTAAAGAGACCCAGTACTTC.